Sequencing of this T cell receptor (beta chain) was carried out in a study of blood T cell repertoires in COVID-19. Libraries were prepared by immunoSEQ multiplex PCR; TCRdb keeps only in-frame clonotypes and omits some of them. The sample records about 400,000 clones, approximately 87% being singletons. This CDR3 has 16 residues. In germline, CDR1 is MDHEN, CDR2 SYDVKM. V lost 5 bases and J 3 bases, leaving 20 bases between the germline ends. The sequence was collected from a woman aged 50 to 60 who had recovered from COVID-19. V is TRBV28 and J is TRBJ2-7; tentatively, D is TRBD1 (6 bases). Sample: PBMCs or T cells enriched from blood (not recorded which). The CDR3 DNA reads as TGTGCCAGCAGTGGACAGAATCCGAGGGCCTACTACGAGCAGTACTTC. This encodes CASSGQNPRAYYEQYF.